Listed below are T cell receptor beta chains from one sample, sequenced in a study of CD8 T cells in ankylosing spondylitis. TCRdb ran MiXCR on the 5' RACE reads and lists one entry per CDR3 protein. The table includes approximately 150,000 distinct CDR3 sequences, approximately 32% detected once. Input material: synovial fluid, either unsorted or a sorted T cell fraction (not recorded which). These receptors all stem from a male donor with ankylosing spondylitis. Each CDR3 is given with its conserved first and last residue. Some rows have no size entry. The others give once, few or many, or a class for an expanded clone.

>.|15|TRBJ2-2|TRBV7-3
CASSPGTSGFRELFF
>.|14|TRBJ1-1|TRBV20-1
CSSPGPVGNTEAFF
>.|15|TRBJ1-5|TRBV11-2
CASSPGPGSNQPQHF
>.|15|TRBJ2-2|TRBV5-1
CASSKGQTNTGELFF
>.|15|TRBJ1-6|TRBV20-1
CSARGPGQYNSPLHF
>.|13|TRBJ2-5|TRBV29-1
CSLTVGGGETQYF
>.|14|TRBJ1-6|TRBV20-1
CSAPTREAHSPLHF
>.|14|TRBJ1-2|TRBV9
CASGVSSANYGYTF
>many|15|TRBJ2-1|TRBV4-1
CASSQDWASTGEQFF
>.|15|TRBJ2-2|TRBV19
CASSIKGSGFGELFF
>.|15|TRBJ2-7|TRBV5-6
CASSLNGLLTYEQYF
>few|14|TRBJ2-7|TRBV27
CASSLSRQAYEQYF
>once|15|TRBJ2-3|TRBV5-1
CASRLDSTSTDTQYF
>.|15|TRBJ2-1|TRBV20-1
CSAREWRELDNEQFF
>.|15|TRBJ2-1|TRBV6-1
CASRVGGRIVNEQFF
>many|15|TRBJ1-1|TRBV19
CASSTPGRSNTEAFF
>many|14|TRBJ1-4|TRBV20-1
CSAREAGPNEKLFF
>.|15|TRBJ1-4|TRBV6-5
CASSSRGTWMEKLFF
>many|14|TRBJ1-1|TRBV5-1
CASSLETPNTEAFF
>many|13|TRBJ2-5|TRBV29-1
CSSLETRGQTQYF
>.|13|TRBJ1-4|TRBV9
CASSVARGGKLFF
>few|15|TRBJ1-2|TRBV12-3/TRBV12-4
CASRPTGTRNYGYTF
>few|12|TRBJ1-2|TRBV9
CASSARKDGYTF
>.|17|TRBJ1-3|TRBV7-6
CASSSEGGQLSGNTIYF
>few|16|TRBJ2-7|TRBV12-3/TRBV12-4
CASSFPRTGLSYEQYF
>few|13|TRBJ2-7|TRBV12-3/TRBV12-4
CASSTRQNYEQYF
>few|14|TRBJ2-3|TRBV11-2
CASSLGQGGDTQYF
>few|18|TRBJ1-1|TRBV6-1
CASSRTTGQGASGTEAFF
>many|15|TRBJ2-3|TRBV4-3
CASSGRAVSTDTQYF
>many|19|TRBJ2-1|TRBV4-1
CASSQRPGQASDSYNEQFF
>many|13|TRBJ1-5|TRBV5-1
CASSLDVNQPQHF